The 32 T cell receptor beta chains given below trace back to one sample, sequenced in a study of blood T cell repertoires in COVID-19. Assay used: immunoSEQ multiplex PCR; TCRdb lists only in-frame clones, some missing. In the table there are approximately 97,000 clones, approximately 90% of which are singletons. Source material: peripheral blood. These receptors originate from a man aged 55 to 70 with acute or convalescent COVID-19.

V usage is TRBV5-4 and J usage is TRBJ1-2, with 7 bases identical to TRBD1. The CDR3 is 15 residues long. Germline V CDR1 and CDR2: SGHNT, YYREEE (reference sequence). Trimming at V came to 4 bases and at J to 7 bases, leaving 13 bases not matched to a gene. The CDR3 reads CASSLKGGGAGGYTF. The CDR3 region has the DNA TGTGCCAGCAGCCTAAAAGGAGGGGGCGCGGGTGGCTACACCTTC.

This chain connects TRBV18 to TRBJ1-6; D perhaps matches TRBD1 (5 bases). Germline-derived CDR1 and CDR2 are KGHSH and LQKENI. The length of the CDR3 is 15 residues. Trimming removed 3 bases at V and 4 bases at J, with 10 bases between. The CDR3, as DNA: TGTGCCAGCTCACCCTTTGACAGTTATAATTCACCCCTCCACTTT. It yields the protein CASSPFDSYNSPLHF.

This chain links TRBV18 with TRBJ1-1, with 9 bases lining up with TRBD1. With V trimmed by 5 bases and J by 6 bases, 7 bases remained unmatched. The germline gives CDR1 KGHSH, CDR2 LQKENI. The CDR3 has 14 amino acids. CDR3 sequence reads: CASSSGQGLPEAFF. The CDR3 nucleotides read TGTGCCAGCTCATCCGGACAGGGGCTCCCTGAAGCTTTCTTT.

The V and J genes are TRBV30 and TRBJ1-4; TRBD1 is a possible D gene (6 bases). With 7 bases removed from V and 6 bases from J, the gap between germline ends came to 21 bases. Germline CDR1 is GTSNPN and CDR2 is SVGIG (reference sequence). This CDR3 spans 15 amino acids. For the CDR3, the DNA is TGTGCCTACCGTCCCGAGGGCAGGGGAGATGAAAAACTGTTTTTT. This encodes CAYRPEGRGDEKLFF.

The chain couples TRBV5-6 to TRBJ1-2; 10 nucleotides agree with TRBD1. The CDR3 contains 15 residues. The germline V gene encodes CDR1 SGHDT and CDR2 YYEEEE. V dropped 0 bases and J dropped 8; count of bases not matched to a gene: 7. CDR3 coding DNA: TGTGCCAGCAGCTTGGCCCTGGGACAGGGGAAAGGCTACACCTTC. This encodes CASSLALGQGKGYTF.

This rearrangement joins TRBV3-1 (or the pseudogene TRBV3-2) to TRBJ1-5, with TRBD1 identical over 9 bases. V lost 1 base and J lost 3; bases outside the gene matches: 7. Per germline, CDR1 LGHDT and CDR2 YNNKEL (reference sequence). CDR3 length: 17 amino acids. The CDR3 coding sequence is TGTGCCAGCAGCCAAGGCTGGGGACAGGGCTACAATCAGCCCCAGCATTTT. The encoded protein is CASSQGWGQGYNQPQHF.

Worth noting for this clone: One end of the junction does not line up with germline, which may come from a read error. The V call is TRBV14, the J call TRBJ2-1; the match to TRBD2 covers 11 bases. The CDR3 extends over 20 amino acids. Germline CDR1 SGHDN, CDR2 FVKESK. The CDR3 region has the DNA TGTGCCACCAGCCAAAGCCGGGGTAGCGGGGGGGCCGAAGCCTACAATGAGCAGTTCTTC. It specifies CATSQSRGSGGAEAYNEQFF.

The gene calls are TRBV7-9 and TRBJ2-1, with 8 bases fitting TRBD1. After removal of 3 bases from V and 7 bases from J, the junction contained 8 bases not matched to a gene. CDR1 and CDR2 from the germline V gene are SEHNR and FQNEAQ (reference sequence). This CDR3 region has 15 residues. In nucleotides, the CDR3 is TGTGCCAGCAGCTTCGCGCAGGGGGCAATGAATGAGCAGTTCTTC. Encoded protein: CASSFAQGAMNEQFF.

V and J are TRBV7-6 and TRBJ2-7, with TRBD1 matching 8 bases. The CDR3 has 15 residues. Germline V gene data show CDR1 as SGHVS and CDR2 as FNYEAQ. Trimming took 0 bases from V and 7 from J; bases not matched to a gene: 8. CDR3 loop: CASSLALTGTGEQYF. The CDR3 DNA reads as TGTGCCAGCAGCTTAGCGTTGACCGGGACAGGAGAGCAGTACTTC.

The V and J genes are TRBV6-5 and TRBJ2-5; possible D gene TRBD2, 7 bases. Per the germline V gene, CDR1 is MNHEY and CDR2 is SVGAGI. This CDR3 is built from 14 residues. The V and J ends lost 6 bases and 1 base respectively, with 12 bases between them. The chain's CDR3 is CASSPGGPQETQYF. For the CDR3, the DNA is TGTGCCAGCAGCCCCGGGGGGCCCCAAGAGACCCAGTACTTC.

This chain joins TRBV20-1 and TRBJ2-1; 8 bases line up with TRBD1. The CDR3 is 11 amino acids. V lost 5 bases, J lost 9 bases, and 3 bases stayed unmatched. The germline CDR1 and CDR2 sequences are DFQATT and SNEGSKA (reference sequence). CDR3 residues: CSAGQGAEQFF. In DNA, the CDR3 is TGCAGTGCTGGCCAGGGGGCTGAGCAGTTCTTC.

This clone turned up a few times. This chain uses TRBV5-1 with TRBJ2-5, with D possibly matching TRBD2 (6 bases). CDR1 SGHRS and CDR2 YFSETQ come from the germline V gene. The CDR3 loop spans 14 amino acids. V was shortened by 0 bases and J by 0 bases, with 6 bases between the two germline ends. DNA of the CDR3: TGCGCCAGCAGCTTGGGGGGGGACCAAGAGACCCAGTACTTC. Translation gives CASSLGGDQETQYF.

J is TRBJ1-2 and V is TRBV25-1, with D possibly being TRBD1 (6 bases). Germline CDR1 reads MGHDK; CDR2 reads SYGVNS. The ends were cut back, 2 bases at V and 6 bases at J, with 13 bases in the middle. This CDR3 is 14 amino acids long. This CDR3 is CASSEGGRVNGYTF. The CDR3 nucleotides read TGTGCCAGCAGTGAAGGGGGCAGGGTCAATGGCTACACCTTC.

This clone was seen a single time. The chain uses TRBV3-1 (or the pseudogene TRBV3-2) and TRBJ2-1; 10 bases are shared with TRBD2. Germline V gene data show CDR1 as LGHDT and CDR2 as YNNKEL (reference sequence). With V trimmed by 5 bases and J by 3 bases, 7 bases remained unmatched. The CDR3 is made up of 16 amino acids. CDR3 loop: CASSSLAGALYNEQFF. In DNA form, the CDR3 reads TGTGCCAGCAGCTCCCTAGCGGGGGCCCTCTACAATGAGCAGTTCTTC.

The chain is built from TRBV30 and TRBJ1-3; D is unclear. This CDR3 has 15 residues. Germline V gene lookup returns CDR1 GTSNPN and CDR2 SVGIG (reference sequence). V was clipped by 0 bases and J by 0 bases, with 9 bases between them. CDR3 sequence (DNA): TGTGCCTGGAGTGTGAGGACTTACTCTGGAAACACCATATATTTT. Its translation: CAWSVRTYSGNTIYF.

CDR3 nucleotides: TGTGCCAGCAGCGTAGCTGGTCAGTCCTACGAGCAGTACTTC. Encoded protein: CASSVAGQSYEQYF. The chain uses TRBV9 and TRBJ2-7, with D uncertain. The CDR3 has 14 residues. With 0 bases removed from V and 1 base from J, the gap between germline ends came to 8 bases. CDR1 is SGDLS, CDR2 YYNGEE, per germline.

The V gene is TRBV7-9, the J gene TRBJ2-5; possible D gene TRBD2, 5 bases. Deletions cut 10 bases from V and 2 bases from J, with 20 bases between. The CDR3 runs 15 residues. Germline CDR1 SEHNR, CDR2 FQNEAQ (reference sequence). CDR3 region: CATAGMWTLQETQYF. As DNA, the CDR3 is TGTGCCACCGCGGGTATGTGGACTCTACAAGAGACCCAGTACTTC.

This clone was seen only once. The chain links TRBV6-5 to TRBJ1-4; TRBD1 is a possible D gene (6 bases). The CDR3 has 16 residues. The V gene lost 3 bases and the J gene lost 2 bases, with 13 bases spanning the gap. Germline V lookup: CDR1 MNHEY, CDR2 SVGAGI. Written as DNA, the CDR3 is TGTGCCAGCAGTTATGGGGGGGGCGCGACTAATGAAAAACTGTTTTTT. Translated: CASSYGGGATNEKLFF.

The V call is TRBV5-1, the J call TRBJ2-3; TRBD2 might be the D (5 bases). The germline CDR1 and CDR2 sequences are SGHRS and YFSETQ. The CDR3 extends over 14 amino acids. The V gene lost 4 bases and the J gene lost 1 base, with 10 bases spanning the gap. Here the CDR3 DNA reads TGCGCCAGCAGCCTCGGGGAGCGCACAGATACGCAGTATTTT. This encodes CASSLGERTDTQYF.

This sequence joins TRBV19 and TRBJ1-1; no firm D call. This CDR3 has 13 amino acids. Germline-derived CDR1 and CDR2 are LNHDA and SQIVND (reference sequence). Trimming shortened V by 7 bases and J by 2 bases, and 11 bases separated the two germline ends. The CDR3 region has the DNA TGTGCCAGTATTAAGGGAGATAACACTGAAGCTTTCTTT. Translation gives CASIKGDNTEAFF.

This clone showed up just once. V is TRBV18 and J is TRBJ1-5; 7 nucleotides line up with TRBD1. CDR3 length: 15 amino acids. From germline, CDR1 is KGHSH and CDR2 LQKENI. V was pared by 3 bases and J by 4 bases, with 6 bases of the junction left unmatched. CDR3 in amino acids: CASSPAEGANQPQHF. The CDR3, as DNA: TGTGCCAGCTCACCGGCCGAGGGGGCTAATCAGCCCCAGCATTTT.

The genes are TRBV7-9 and TRBJ1-1; 7 bases fit TRBD1. V shed 5 bases and J 2 bases; nucleotides not matched to a gene: 8. Germline V gene lookup returns CDR1 SEHNR and CDR2 FQNEAQ (reference sequence). The CDR3 spans 15 residues. CDR3 region: CASSPNRGGNTEAFF. CDR3 nucleotides: TGTGCCAGCAGCCCTAACAGGGGCGGTAACACTGAAGCTTTCTTT.

J is TRBJ1-2 and V is TRBV19; no definite D call. Germline CDR1 is LNHDA and CDR2 is SQIVND (reference sequence). V lost 7 bases, J lost 5 bases, and 14 bases lay in between. The length of the CDR3 is 13 residues. CDR3 DNA sequence: TGTGCCAGTAACAGCCCGCCTGGGTATGGCTACACCTTC. Translating it yields CASNSPPGYGYTF. The variable domain in full, with the rest retrieved from reference TRBV19 and TRBJ1-2, is DGGITQSPKYLFRKEGQNVTLSCEQNLNHDAMYWYRQDPGQGLRLIYYSQIVNDFQKGDIAEGYSVSREKKESFPLTVTSAQKNPTAFYLCASNSPPGYGYTFGSGTRLTVV.

J is TRBJ1-4 and V is TRBV18; 8 nucleotides align to TRBD1. V was clipped by 3 bases and J by 6 bases; unmatched bases: 9. Germline V CDR1 and CDR2: KGHSH, LQKENI. The CDR3 has 16 residues. This CDR3 reads CASSPGQGSRYEKLFF. The CDR3 nucleotides are TGTGCCAGCTCACCTGGACAGGGAAGTCGATATGAAAAACTGTTTTTT.

The chain has TRBV2 and TRBJ2-7; D unclear. The CDR3 spans 11 residues. CDR1 and CDR2 (germline): SNHLY, FYNNEI. With 3 bases removed from V and 4 bases from J, the gap between germline ends came to 4 bases. The CDR3 reads CASSDQYEQYF. The CDR3 region has the DNA TGTGCCAGCAGTGATCAGTACGAGCAGTACTTC. The whole variable domain, filled in from reference TRBV2 and TRBJ2-7, reads EPEVTQTPSHQVTQMGQEVILRCVPISNHLYFYWYRQILGQKVEFLVSFYNNEISEKSEIFDDQFSVERPDGSNFTLKIRSTKLEDSAMYFCASSDQYEQYFGPGTRLTVT.

J is TRBJ1-5 and V is TRBV19, with 7 bases lining up with TRBD1. V dropped 5 bases and J dropped 11; count of bases not matched to a gene: 12. This CDR3 has 14 amino acids. Germline V gene data show CDR1 as LNHDA and CDR2 as SQIVND (reference sequence). The CDR3 reads CASSPTGLGSAQHF. The CDR3, as DNA: TGTGCCAGTAGTCCGACAGGGTTGGGATCAGCCCAGCATTTT.

The chain is built from TRBV5-4 and TRBJ1-2, with D perhaps matching TRBD1 (6 bases). Trimming left V 3 bases short and J 1 base short, with 13 bases between. Germline lookup yields CDR1 SGHNT and CDR2 YYREEE (reference sequence). This CDR3 comprises 15 residues. The CDR3 DNA reads as TGTGCCAGCAGCTGGGGAGGGGGTAATAACTATGGCTACACCTTC. This gives the protein CASSWGGGNNYGYTF.

The chain employs TRBV6-2 or TRBV6-3 and TRBJ2-1, with D possibly being TRBD1 (6 bases). CDR1 is MNHEY, CDR2 SVGEGT, per germline. This CDR3 contains 12 residues. With 1 base removed from V and 10 bases from J, the gap between germline ends came to 8 bases. CDR3 sequence reads: CASSYYGGEQFF. For the CDR3, the DNA is TGTGCCAGCAGTTACTATGGGGGCGAGCAGTTCTTC.

J is TRBJ2-3 and V is TRBV10-3, with D maybe TRBD2 (5 bases). CDR3 length equals 15 residues. Germline V CDR1 and CDR2: ENHRY, SYGVKD. Between the trimmed V and J ends, which lost 7 bases and 3 bases, there was a span of 17 bases. This CDR3 reads CAIKAGAEGTDTQYF. The DNA for the CDR3 is TGTGCCATCAAAGCAGGTGCAGAGGGTACAGATACGCAGTATTTT.

The chain combines TRBV3-1 (or the pseudogene TRBV3-2) with TRBJ1-1; no definite D call. The CDR3 is 13 amino acids. V dropped 3 bases and J dropped 3 bases, with 8 bases sitting between them. The germline V gene has CDR1 LGHDT and CDR2 YNNKEL (reference sequence). CDR3: CASSHGRDTEAFF. CDR3 nucleotides: TGTGCCAGCAGCCACGGGAGGGACACTGAAGCTTTCTTT.

The gene calls are TRBV19 and TRBJ2-1, with unresolved D. With 10 bases removed from V and 0 bases from J, the gap between germline ends came to 7 bases. The CDR3 totals 12 residues. The germline V gene encodes CDR1 LNHDA and CDR2 SQIVND (reference sequence). The CDR3 loop is CATSSSYNEQFF. CDR3 sequence (DNA): TGTGCCACCTCTAGCTCCTACAATGAGCAGTTCTTC.

The chain employs TRBV5-1 and TRBJ1-1; maybe TRBD1 (6 bases). The V gene lost 2 bases and the J gene lost 3 bases, with 14 bases spanning the gap. In germline, CDR1 is SGHRS, CDR2 YFSETQ. This CDR3 has 15 amino acids. CDR3 nucleotide sequence: TGCGCCAGCAGCTTAGCACAGGGTGTAGACACTGAAGCTTTCTTT. Encoded protein: CASSLAQGVDTEAFF.